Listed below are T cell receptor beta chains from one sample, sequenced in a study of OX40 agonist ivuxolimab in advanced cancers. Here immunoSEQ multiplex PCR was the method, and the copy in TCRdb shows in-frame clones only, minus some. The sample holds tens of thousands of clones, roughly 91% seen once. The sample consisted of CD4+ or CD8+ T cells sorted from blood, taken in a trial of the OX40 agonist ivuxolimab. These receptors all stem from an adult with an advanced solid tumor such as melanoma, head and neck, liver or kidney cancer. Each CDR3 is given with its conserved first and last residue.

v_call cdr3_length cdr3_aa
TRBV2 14 CASTLGGLNYGYTF
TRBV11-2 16 CASSLLAGGSTDTQYF
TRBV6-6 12 CASSYPLGPQHF
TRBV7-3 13 CASSPGMNTEAFF
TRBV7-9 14 CASSLMATGNEQFF
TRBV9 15 CASSVATGGKETQYF
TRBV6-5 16 CASSYSPGRGAGELFF
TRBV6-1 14 CASSLQGATNEQFF
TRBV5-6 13 CASSWAGMETQYF
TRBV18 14 CASSPQGTSYEQYF
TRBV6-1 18 CASSGRGRMGGEIYEQYF
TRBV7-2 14 CASSLDRYFYEQYF
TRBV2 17 CASTTSGLLSGANVLTF
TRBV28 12 CAAGGAREKLFF
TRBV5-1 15 CASSPDRWVLGEQYF
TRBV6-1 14 CASSLTGGNQPQHF
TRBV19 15 CASSIGLYSGAEAFF
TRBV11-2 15 CASSPQTGRGEKLFF
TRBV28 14 CASTPLGGGNIQYF
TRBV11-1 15 CASSYTSGSSYEQYF
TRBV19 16 CASSIAPSLGNQPQHF
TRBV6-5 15 CASSYSGTGGEKLFF
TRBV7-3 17 CASSLDGSISGANVLTF
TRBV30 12 CAWMGQGARQFF
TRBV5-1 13 CASSLSLNYGYTF
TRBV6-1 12 CASRAPNNEQFF
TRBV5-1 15 CASSRRQGAADTQYF
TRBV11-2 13 CASSLDPFGKLFF
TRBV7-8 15 CASSQGGGRSYEQYF
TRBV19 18 CASSPLAGAGSSTDTQYF
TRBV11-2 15 CASRPSGRAQETQYF
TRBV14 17 CASSQGLSTGLDEKLFF
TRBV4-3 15 CASSPVKGQGNIQYF
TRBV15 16 CATSGPSAGVGETQYF